This T cell receptor (beta chain) was retrieved from a study of T cell responses to AZD1222 COVID-19 vaccine. On this clone itself: Its antigen remains unidentified.

Only in-frame clones appear in the TCRdb table, and some are missing; sequencing was by immunoSEQ multiplex PCR. The data hold some 110,000 clones, with 80% to 90% observed a single time. General study points: Seropositivity was recorded at baseline in only a handful of AZD1222 recipients.

Specimen: peripheral blood, collected on day 0 of AZD1222 vaccination. This receptor was identified in an adult in good health.

The CDR3 nucleotides are TGTGCCAGCAGCGAGCTCGACAGGGGGCATGGCTACACCTTC. Residues: CASSELDRGHGYTF. This rearrangement joins TRBV4-2 to TRBJ1-2; 10 bases agree with TRBD1. The CDR3 has 14 residues. Germline V lookup: CDR1 LGHNA, CDR2 YNFKEQ. V dropped 5 bases and J dropped 6; count of bases not matched to a gene: 6.